Listed here are 18 T cell receptor beta chains from one sample, sequenced in a study of spatial heterogeneity in lung cancer. The time point was: sample taken at primary tumor resection. Their antigen targets remain unknown. TCRdb reanalysed the 5' RACE reads using MiXCR and keeps one entry per CDR3 protein. The data contain some 7,000 distinct CDR3 sequences, around 12% of them seen just once; the ten biggest clones take up about 7.3%. Overall study findings and caveats: The study found that expanded intratumoral alpha and beta TCR counts tracked tumor mutation counts.

The sequences come from lung tumor tissue, collected at surgery. The receptors here all came from a male donor with early-stage non-small cell lung cancer.

Regarding this clonotype: This beta chain is off target for a library built for alpha chains, so its abundance means little. The J gene is TRBJ2-7, the V gene TRBV4-3; D is ambiguous. CDR1 is LGHNA and CDR2 is YSLEER in the germline V gene. Trimming left V 0 bases short and J 2 bases short, with 11 bases between. The CDR3 extends over 15 amino acids. The CDR3 bases are TGCGCCAGCAGCCAAGAGGTCGGCGGACCCTACGAGCAGTACTTC. Translated: CASSQEVGGPYEQYF.

Worth noting for this clonotype: With the library built for alpha chains, this beta chain is off target and its frequency is not meaningful. The rearrangement joins TRBV29-1 to TRBJ1-1; D not certain. Deletions cut 4 bases from V and 1 base from J, with 13 bases between. The CDR3 has 14 residues. Germline lookup yields CDR1 SQVTM and CDR2 ANQGSEA. The CDR3 loop reads CSVARLPENTEAFF. As DNA, the CDR3 is TGCAGCGTTGCTCGACTCCCAGAGAACACTGAAGCTTTCTTT.

By frequency in the sample, this clonotype is medium-sized. This beta chain appears as a stray read in a library generated for alpha chains; its size is not informative. J is TRBJ1-5 and V is TRBV20-1; weak D call: TRBD1 (6 bases). V lost 3 bases and J 6 bases, leaving 9 bases between the germline ends. This CDR3 spans 12 amino acids. Germline V gives CDR1 DFQATT, CDR2 SNEGSKA (reference sequence). Here the CDR3 DNA reads TGCAGTGCTAGGGAGGGGGGTCAGCCCCAGCATTTT. This translates into CSAREGGQPQHF.

By frequency in the sample, this clonotype is medium-sized. For a library built for alpha chains, this beta chain is a stray read; little rests on its size. Here the CDR3 reads CASSRAGTRSYEQYV. The CDR3 coding sequence is TGTGCCAGCAGTAGGGCCGGGACACGGTCCTACGAGCAGTACGTC. This rearrangement joins TRBV28 to TRBJ2-7; maybe TRBD1 (6 bases). Germline CDR1 and CDR2: MDHEN and SYDVKM. This CDR3 contains 15 residues. Between the trimmed V and J ends, which lost 5 bases and 1 base, there was a span of 15 bases.

Many counts were recorded for this clonotype. Since it is a stray read in a library aimed at alpha chains, this beta chain has a size that is not meaningful. The chain has TRBV6-6 and TRBJ1-5, with 7 bases that match TRBD1. The germline gives CDR1 MNHNY, CDR2 SVGAGI (reference sequence). V trimming: 0 bases; J trimming: 2 bases; junction bases outside the gene matches: 4. The CDR3 totals 16 residues. CDR3 DNA: TGTGCCAGCAGTTACTCAGGGGGCGCGGGCAATCAGCCCCAGCATTTT. Its translation is CASSYSGGAGNQPQHF.

This clonotype ranks as large. This beta chain came through as a stray read in a library set up for alpha chains, and its size says little. The chain recombines TRBV9 with TRBJ2-5, with D possibly matching TRBD1 (5 bases). The CDR3 has 15 amino acids. The V and J ends lost 4 bases and 2 bases respectively, with 15 bases between them. Germline lookup yields CDR1 SGDLS and CDR2 YYNGEE. The CDR3 reads CASSTYSGLQETQYF. The CDR3 DNA reads as TGTGCCAGCAGCACCTACTCAGGGTTACAAGAGACCCAGTACTTC.

This clonotype was found many times. This beta chain represents an off-target read in a library built for alpha chains; its size is of limited meaning. J is TRBJ2-3 and V is TRBV30; 8 bases line up with TRBD1. Germline CDR1 GTSNPN, CDR2 SVGIG (reference sequence). CDR3 length: 13 amino acids. Trimming took 4 bases from V and 9 from J; bases not matched to a gene: 9. The CDR3 sequence is CAWTHLDRETQYF. CDR3 nucleotides: TGTGCCTGGACCCACCTGGACAGGGAAACGCAGTATTTT.

This clonotype was observed at least ten times. The library was built for alpha chains, so this beta chain is an off-target read and its size means little. The chain has TRBV5-6 and TRBJ1-2; D is unresolved. The ends were cut back, 8 bases at V and 5 bases at J, with 22 bases in the middle. From germline, CDR1 is SGHDT and CDR2 YYEEEE. The length of the CDR3 is 15 residues. DNA for the CDR3: TGTGCCAGGACGAAGTTGGGCGAAAACCCTTATGGCTACACCTTC. Residues: CARTKLGENPYGYTF.

As regards this clonotype: For a library built for alpha chains, this beta chain is a stray read; little rests on its size. This CDR3 is CAWNREAEQFF. The CDR3 DNA reads TGTGCCTGGAACCGGGAGGCCGAGCAGTTCTTC. The chain links TRBV30 to TRBJ2-1; TRBD2 agrees at 7 bases. This CDR3 is built from 11 residues. Trimming removed 4 bases from V and 10 bases from J; junction bases left unmatched: 4. In germline, CDR1 is GTSNPN, CDR2 SVGIG (reference sequence).

In this sample, this clonotype turned up many times. This beta chain is off target for a library built for alpha chains, so its abundance means little. The gene calls are TRBV6-6 and TRBJ1-6; perhaps TRBD1 as D (5 bases). Germline CDR1 reads MNHNY; CDR2 reads SVGAGI (reference sequence). Trimming took off 3 bases at V and 7 bases at J, with 13 bases between the two ends. The CDR3 is made up of 15 amino acids. The CDR3 DNA follows: TGTGCCAGCAGTTATCCGGGACGGACCAATTCACCCCTCCACTTT. This encodes CASSYPGRTNSPLHF.

In this sample, this clonotype turned up many times. This beta chain is an unintended read in a library built for alpha chains; its size means little. V usage is TRBV6-5 and J usage is TRBJ1-1; D unclear. There are 14 residues in the CDR3. CDR1 and CDR2 (germline): MNHEY, SVGAGI. V was pared by 2 bases and J by 6 bases, with 13 bases between. Written as DNA, the CDR3 is TGTGCCAGCAGTTACCCCGGTGGTGGATCTGAAGCTTTCTTT. It is translated as CASSYPGGGSEAFF.

This clonotype has at least ten counts. This beta chain is an unintended read in a library built for alpha chains; its size means little. V is TRBV28 and J is TRBJ2-3; D might be TRBD2 (5 bases). Per the germline V gene, CDR1 is MDHEN and CDR2 is SYDVKM. This CDR3 is built from 12 residues. The V gene lost 1 base and the J gene lost 6 bases, with 5 bases spanning the gap. The CDR3 protein is CASSLSGDTQYF. As DNA, the CDR3 is TGTGCCAGCAGTTTATCGGGGGATACGCAGTATTTT.

This clonotype was seen repeatedly, ten times or more. This beta chain was picked up by a library intended for alpha chains and is off target, so its count carries little meaning. V and J are TRBV29-1 and TRBJ2-3; D is unclear. Looked up from germline, CDR1 is SQVTM and CDR2 is ANQGSEA. The CDR3 contains 14 residues. The ends were cut back, 4 bases at V and 0 bases at J, with 11 bases in the middle. CDR3 coding DNA: TGCAGCGTTGTTAGCAGACTTAGCACAGATACGCAGTATTTT. Its protein is CSVVSRLSTDTQYF.

Ten or more counts support this clonotype. This beta chain slipped into a library made for alpha chains as a stray read, so its size is not meaningful. The chain is built from TRBV28 and TRBJ2-3, with D tentatively TRBD1 (5 bases). The CDR3 loop spans 14 amino acids. The germline gives CDR1 MDHEN, CDR2 SYDVKM. Trimming took off 3 bases at V and 2 bases at J, with 9 bases between the two ends. The CDR3, as DNA: TGTGCCAGCAGTTTTCAGGGCTCCACAGATACGCAGTATTTT. This gives the protein CASSFQGSTDTQYF.

This clonotype was counted many times. This beta chain is an unintended read in a library built for alpha chains; its size means little. This chain connects TRBV9 to TRBJ2-5, with D perhaps matching TRBD1 or TRBD2 (5 bases each). CDR1 is SGDLS and CDR2 is YYNGEE in the germline V gene. CDR3 length: 14 residues. V gave up 6 bases and J gave up 4 bases, with 16 bases separating them. The CDR3 DNA is TGTGCCAGCACCTGGGGGACCTCAGGAGAGACCCAGTACTTC. Amino acids: CASTWGTSGETQYF.

This clonotype was picked up many times. This beta chain turned up in a library designed for alpha chains; as an off-target read, its abundance says little. The chain links TRBV5-1 to TRBJ1-2; 9 nucleotides agree with TRBD1. CDR1 is SGHRS, CDR2 YFSETQ, per germline. The CDR3 covers 16 residues. V lost 3 bases, J lost 8 bases, and 14 bases stayed unmatched. CDR3 residues: CASSSSTGGAISGYTF. The DNA of the CDR3 is TGCGCCAGCAGCTCTTCCACAGGGGGCGCAATCTCCGGCTACACCTTC.

The table lists this clonotype with many counts. The library was designed around alpha chains, so this beta chain is a stray read whose abundance carries little weight. V gene TRBV12-5 combines with J gene TRBJ2-1; D is unclear. CDR3 size: 16 residues. Germline CDR1 LGHNT, CDR2 FRNRAP. Trimming removed 4 bases at V and 0 bases at J, with 13 bases between. This CDR3 is CASGSQDPSSYNEQFF. The CDR3 nucleotides are TGTGCTAGTGGTTCCCAGGACCCGAGCTCCTACAATGAGCAGTTCTTC.

This clonotype occurred many times. This beta chain lies outside the target of a library built for alpha chains; its clone size means little. The rearrangement joins TRBV14 to TRBJ2-3; 11 bases line up with TRBD2. Trimming removed 4 bases from V and 5 bases from J; junction bases left unmatched: 14. There are 18 residues in the CDR3. From germline, CDR1 is SGHDN and CDR2 FVKESK. The CDR3 DNA follows: TGTGCCAGCAGCCTCATAGCGGGAGGGCCCTCAAGAAAAGATACGCAGTATTTT. This codes for CASSLIAGGPSRKDTQYF.